This entry lists 20 T cell receptor beta chains sequenced from one sample in a study of neurological immune-mediated disorders (dated by TCRdb to between 2018 and 2021). The library came from 5' RACE. The sequencer listed for this sample is Illumina HiSeq 2500. TCRdb itself trimmed the public reads at Q25 with fastp, ran MiXCR and retained productive beta chains. Identical CDR3 proteins give one entry, which carries the most common genes and DNA. In all, the sample holds roughly 50,000 distinct CDR3 sequences, and roughly a quarter of those were seen once. Around 25% of the sample comes from the top ten. Material for sequencing was PBMCs. The receptors shown here come from a woman aged 70-85 years in good health.

Many counts were recorded for this clonotype. The chain carries TRBV20-1 and TRBJ2-3; 10 positions match TRBD2. CDR1 is DFQATT, CDR2 SNEGSKA, per germline (reference sequence). The CDR3 is 15 amino acids. After removal of 3 bases from V and 6 bases from J, the junction contained 9 bases not matched to a gene. The CDR3 DNA follows: TGCAGTGCTAGTCAGCGGGAGGGCCGGTATGATACGCAGTATTTT. Encoded protein: CSASQREGRYDTQYF.

The CDR3 nucleotides read TGTGCCAGCAGCGCACAGGGGGGGAATACCTACGAGCAGTACTTC. It encodes CASSAQGGNTYEQYF. The V call is TRBV7-9, the J call TRBJ2-7, with D perhaps TRBD1 (8 bases). The V end was cut by 5 bases, the J end by 2 bases, with 16 bases between. The CDR3 sequence is 15 residues long. The V gene's germline CDR1 is SEHNR and CDR2 FQNEAQ (reference sequence).

There are many counts of this clonotype. V usage is TRBV12-3 or TRBV12-4 and J usage is TRBJ2-7, with a possible D match to TRBD2 (5 bases). Trimming stripped 5 bases from V and 1 base from J, with 9 bases between. This CDR3 spans 13 amino acids. The CDR3 coding sequence is TGTGCCAGCAGTCGATCGGGGTCCTACGAGCAGTACTTC. Its protein product is CASSRSGSYEQYF.

This clonotype has only a few counts. The chain combines TRBV7-2 with TRBJ1-5; D is unresolved. The CDR3 is 13 amino acids. V lost 5 bases and J 4 bases, leaving 9 bases between the germline ends. In germline, CDR1 is SGHTA, CDR2 FQGNSA. CDR3 bases: TGTGCCAGCAGCACAGAGCAGAATCAGCCCCAGCATTTT. This translates into CASSTEQNQPQHF.

This clonotype was seen at least ten times. J is TRBJ2-2 and V is TRBV7-2, with 7 nucleotides matching TRBD2. The CDR3 loop spans 16 amino acids. V dropped 5 bases and J dropped 0; count of bases not matched to a gene: 6. Germline values: CDR1 SGHTA, CDR2 FQGNSA. The CDR3 loop is CASSGTGTTNTGELFF. In DNA form, the CDR3 reads TGTGCCAGCAGCGGCACCGGGACTACGAACACCGGGGAGCTGTTTTTT.

The chain combines TRBV5-1 with TRBJ2-5; 11 bases match TRBD2. The CDR3 extends over 16 amino acids. The V segment lost 3 bases and the J segment 7 bases; nucleotides outside the gene matches: 11. Germline V gene lookup returns CDR1 SGHRS and CDR2 YFSETQ. The CDR3 sequence is CASSSAVAGGPGTQYF. CDR3 coding DNA: TGCGCCAGCAGCTCCGCGGTAGCGGGGGGGCCCGGGACCCAGTACTTC. Looking up the rest from reference TRBV5-1 and TRBJ2-5 gives the full variable domain: KAGVTQTPRYLIKTRGQQVTLSCSPISGHRSVSWYQQTPGQGLQFLFEYFSETQRNKGNFPGRFSGRQFSNSRSEMNVSTLELGDSALYLCASSSAVAGGPGTQYFGPGTRLLVL.

This clonotype has a handful of counts. The rearrangement links TRBV18 to TRBJ1-1, with unresolved D. Germline loops: CDR1 KGHSH, CDR2 LQKENI. The CDR3 sequence is 14 residues long. V was shortened by 0 bases and J by 1 base, with 6 bases between the two germline ends. The CDR3: CASSPPATNTEAFF. The CDR3 region has the DNA TGTGCCAGCTCACCACCGGCCACGAACACTGAAGCTTTCTTT. Together with reference TRBV18 and TRBJ1-1, the CDR3 gives the full variable domain: NAGVMQNPRHLVRRRGQEARLRCSPMKGHSHVYWYRQLPEEGLKFMVYLQKENIIDESGMPKERFSAEFPKEGPSILRIQQVVRGDSAAYFCASSPPATNTEAFFGQGTRLTVV.

The V call is TRBV12-3 or TRBV12-4, the J call TRBJ1-4, with TRBD1 identical over 9 bases. The length of the CDR3 is 15 residues. Germline trimming cut 6 bases from V and 8 bases from J; bases unmatched to any gene: 10. This CDR3 reads CASSVTGGMDEKLFF. The CDR3 coding sequence is TGTGCCAGCAGCGTGACAGGGGGAATGGACGAAAAACTGTTTTTT.

There are many counts of this clonotype. CDR3 nucleotide sequence: TGTGCCAGCAGGCTAGCGGGCGGGGGCCTCTACGAGCAGTACTTC. As protein: CASRLAGGGLYEQYF. The chain links TRBV5-6 to TRBJ2-7; TRBD2 aligns across 8 bases. After removal of 5 bases from V and 3 bases from J, the junction contained 10 bases not matched to a gene. This CDR3 contains 15 residues. Germline lookup yields CDR1 SGHDT and CDR2 YYEEEE.

V usage is TRBV10-3 and J usage is TRBJ2-7; 10 bases match TRBD2. J was trimmed by 6 bases and V by 8 bases; bases with no gene match: 4. Germline CDR1 and CDR2: ENHRY and SYGVKD. CDR3 length: 12 amino acids. The CDR3 here is CAIGTSVSEQYF. Written as DNA, the CDR3 is TGTGCCATCGGGACTAGCGTCTCCGAGCAGTACTTC.

The rearrangement links TRBV20-1 to TRBJ1-6; 8 nucleotides line up with TRBD1. The CDR3 loop spans 15 amino acids. Germline trimming cut 1 base from V and 6 bases from J; bases unmatched to any gene: 5. Germline-derived CDR1 and CDR2 are DFQATT and SNEGSKA (reference sequence). CDR3 residues: CSARADRGGNSPLHF. The CDR3 region has the DNA TGCAGTGCTAGAGCAGACAGGGGAGGTAATTCACCCCTCCACTTT.

Ten or more counts support this clonotype. The rearrangement uses TRBV5-8 and TRBJ2-7; 10 bases agree with TRBD2. The CDR3 is made up of 15 amino acids. Germline values: CDR1 SGHTS, CDR2 YDEGEE. V was pared by 5 bases and J by 4 bases, with 9 bases of the junction left unmatched. The CDR3 is CASRDYSGRAYEQYF. The CDR3 DNA is TGTGCCAGCAGGGACTACAGCGGGAGGGCTTACGAGCAGTACTTC.

This clonotype appeared a few times. The chain uses TRBV7-2 and TRBJ2-1; tentatively, D is TRBD2 (6 bases). The length of the CDR3 is 16 residues. CDR1 is SGHTA, CDR2 FQGNSA, per germline. The germline V and J ends were trimmed by 0 bases and 8 bases, with 17 bases remaining between them. CDR3 region: CASSLAMVGSGDEQFF. Written as DNA, the CDR3 is TGTGCCAGCAGCTTAGCCATGGTCGGATCGGGAGATGAGCAGTTCTTC.

The chain carries TRBV6-6 and TRBJ2-7, with unresolved D. This CDR3 is 11 amino acids long. Germline loops: CDR1 MNHNY, CDR2 SVGAGI (reference sequence). Trimming removed 8 bases at V and 3 bases at J, with 8 bases between. The CDR3 DNA is TGTGCCAGCGCAATTTTCTACGAGCAGTACTTC. Protein sequence: CASAIFYEQYF.

The rearrangement uses TRBV27 and TRBJ2-7; D may be TRBD1 (6 bases). Trimming shortened V by 6 bases and J by 3 bases, and 12 bases separated the two germline ends. This CDR3 region has 13 residues. CDR1 and CDR2 (germline): MNHEY, SMNVEV (reference sequence). The chain's CDR3 is CASSRTGFYEQYF. CDR3 coding DNA: TGTGCCAGCAGCCGCACAGGGTTCTACGAGCAGTACTTC.

This clonotype was recorded at least ten times. The chain combines TRBV12-3 or TRBV12-4 with TRBJ2-3; D is possibly TRBD1 or TRBD2 (5 bases each). The CDR3 length is 15 residues. V shed 6 bases and J shed 6 bases, with 19 bases lying between them. The CDR3 nucleotides are TGTGCCAGCAGCGGGACCCTATTAGGTGTTGATACGCAGTATTTT. Protein: CASSGTLLGVDTQYF.

This clonotype was detected many times. The chain links TRBV28 to TRBJ1-2; D is unresolved. V was cut by 6 bases and J by 4 bases, with 18 bases left in between. This CDR3 has 15 amino acids. Germline V gene data show CDR1 as MDHEN and CDR2 as SYDVKM. The CDR3, as DNA: TGTGCCAGCAGGACGACTCCCTTAGGCCCCTATGGCTACACCTTC. Residues: CASRTTPLGPYGYTF.

Many counts were recorded for this clonotype. The chain uses TRBV5-1 and TRBJ2-1; D gene uncertain. The germline CDR1 and CDR2 sequences are SGHRS and YFSETQ. There are 16 residues in the CDR3. Trimming stripped 7 bases from V and 0 bases from J, with 17 bases between. The CDR3 coding sequence is TGCGCCAGCTGGGTCGCCGGCTCGAGCTCCTACAATGAGCAGTTCTTC. Residues: CASWVAGSSSYNEQFF.

This clonotype was picked up many times. This chain connects TRBV25-1 to TRBJ2-5, with D hard to call. V was clipped by 5 bases and J by 7 bases, with 17 bases between them. The V gene's germline CDR1 is MGHDK and CDR2 SYGVNS. This CDR3 has 14 residues. The CDR3 DNA reads as TGTGCCAGCAGTCCTCGTACCATGGTCGGGACCCAGTACTTC. Translation: CASSPRTMVGTQYF.

This clonotype was counted many times. This chain connects TRBV10-3 to TRBJ1-1; tentatively, D is TRBD1 (5 bases). CDR1 is ENHRY and CDR2 is SYGVKD in the germline V gene. Trimming shortened V by 8 bases and J by 1 base, and 11 bases separated the two germline ends. The CDR3 is 13 amino acids. CDR3 sequence: CAIAGTGNTEAFF. The CDR3 DNA reads as TGTGCCATCGCGGGTACAGGGAACACTGAAGCTTTCTTT.